Below, one TCR beta chain is given with its context. The CDR3 has 15 residues. The germline gives CDR1 SEHNR, CDR2 FQNEAQ (reference sequence). Trimming cost V 5 bases and J 0 bases, with 14 bases left between them. As originally analysed: Cell counts per sample came from amplifying reference gene primers. The protocol was immunoSEQ multiplex PCR, while the TCRdb copy is restricted to in-frame clones and leaves out a portion. V and J calls and clone size are copied from that table; D and trimming were computed from the DNA. The sample carries 150,000 to 200,000 clones, roughly 80% recorded once. This record belongs to a study of blood T cell repertoires in COVID-19. Study-level information: Donors in the United States, Italy and Spain gave samples during acute or convalescent COVID-19.

The TCR was taken from a woman aged 35 to 49 with COVID-19, enrolled during active disease. The sequencing input was peripheral blood. V gene TRBV7-9 combines with J gene TRBJ2-7; D ambiguous. This CDR3 reads CASSHQDPRSYEQYF. CDR3 sequence (DNA): TGTGCCAGCAGCCACCAGGATCCTCGCTCCTACGAGCAGTACTTC. The full variable domain, completed using reference TRBV7-9 and TRBJ2-7, is DTGVSQNPRHKITKRGQNVTFRCDPISEHNRLYWYRQTLGQGPEFLTYFQNEAQLEKSRLLSDRFSAERPKGSFSTLEIQRTEQGDSAMYLCASSHQDPRSYEQYFGPGTRLTVT.